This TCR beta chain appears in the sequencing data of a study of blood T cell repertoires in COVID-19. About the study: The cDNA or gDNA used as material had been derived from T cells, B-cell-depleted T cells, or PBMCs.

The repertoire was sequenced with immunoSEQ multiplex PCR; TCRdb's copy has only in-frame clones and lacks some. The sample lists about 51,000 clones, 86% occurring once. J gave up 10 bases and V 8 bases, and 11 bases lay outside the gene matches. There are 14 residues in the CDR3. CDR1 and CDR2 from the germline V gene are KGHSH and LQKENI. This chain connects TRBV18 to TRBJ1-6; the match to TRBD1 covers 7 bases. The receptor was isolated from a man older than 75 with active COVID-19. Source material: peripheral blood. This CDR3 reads CASAGQDNGSPLHF. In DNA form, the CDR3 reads TGTGCCAGCGCCGGACAGGACAATGGCTCACCCCTCCACTTT.